Here is one T cell receptor beta chain with its context. CDR3 length equals 15 residues. CDR1 is SSHAT and CDR2 is FNYEAQ in the germline V gene (reference sequence). Trimming at V came to 1 base and at J to 6 bases, leaving 6 bases not matched to a gene. These data originate in a study of control samples from healthy donors and cancer patients. Clones were sequenced by immunoSEQ multiplex PCR, and TCRdb holds only the in-frame ones, with some missing. The table lists 100,000 to 150,000 clones, 85% to 90% of them singletons. The receptor was isolated from a man aged 50 to 59 with head and neck cancer. This chain joins TRBV7-7 and TRBJ2-1, with 7 nucleotides matching TRBD2. Sequencing used PBMCs. This CDR3 reads CASSLDGASGNEQFF. For the CDR3, the DNA is TGTGCCAGCAGCTTAGACGGGGCTAGCGGCAATGAGCAGTTCTTC.